The 26 T cell receptor beta chains in this list originate from one sample, sequenced in a study of cytomegalovirus exposure and HLA in healthy donors. The PCR ran on 60 Vbeta and 13 Jbeta primers. Clones were read by immunoSEQ multiplex PCR, and TCRdb kept only the in-frame ones, dropping some. The sample includes around 100,000 clones, 70% of them seen just once. Sequenced sample: PBMCs. Receptors originate from a man aged 25 to 45 in good health and CMV-seropositive.

The V call is TRBV21-1, the J call TRBJ1-2; the table gives TRBD1 as D, unverified against the DNA. TRBV21-1 is a pseudogene segment. The CDR3 contains 14 residues. CDR3 sequence (DNA): TGTGCCAGTAAGACAGCAGGTATTGAGTATGGCTACACCTTC. Its protein product is CASKTAGIEYGYTF.

J is TRBJ2-2 and V is TRBV29-1; D is possibly TRBD2 (6 bases). The CDR3 contains 15 residues. Per germline, CDR1 SQVTM and CDR2 ANQGSEA. V lost 1 base to trimming and J lost 6 bases, with 15 bases between them. The CDR3 reads CSVEAPGATAGELFF. CDR3 coding DNA: TGCAGCGTTGAAGCCCCGGGAGCCACGGCCGGGGAGCTGTTTTTT.

This chain joins TRBV2 and TRBJ2-2; the D gene is possibly TRBD1 (5 bases). This CDR3 has 14 amino acids. CDR1 SNHLY and CDR2 FYNNEI come from the germline V gene. V was shortened by 7 bases and J by 4 bases, with 13 bases between the two germline ends. The CDR3, as DNA: TGTGCCAGCAAGGTCCAGGGCGGCACCGGGGAGCTGTTTTTT. This translates into CASKVQGGTGELFF.

The chain carries TRBV2 and TRBJ2-1, with TRBD1 identical over 9 bases. This CDR3 has 14 residues. CDR1 is SNHLY, CDR2 FYNNEI, per germline. Germline trimming cut 3 bases from V and 8 bases from J; bases unmatched to any gene: 5. The CDR3 here is CASSERQGGDEQFF. CDR3 DNA: TGTGCCAGCAGTGAGAGACAGGGGGGCGATGAGCAGTTCTTC.

The chain is built from TRBV18 and TRBJ1-1; possible D gene TRBD1, 6 bases. Trimming stripped 6 bases from V and 0 bases from J, with 17 bases between. The CDR3 spans 16 residues. Germline CDR1 is KGHSH and CDR2 is LQKENI. This CDR3 is CASSPGAGRMNTEAFF. DNA of the CDR3: TGTGCCAGCTCCCCAGGGGCAGGGAGGATGAACACTGAAGCTTTCTTT.

This clone was observed a handful of times. The chain uses TRBV7-9 and TRBJ2-1, with 7 bases aligning to TRBD1. The length of the CDR3 is 15 residues. The V gene's germline CDR1 is SEHNR and CDR2 FQNEAQ (reference sequence). Trimming took 3 bases from V and 1 from J; bases not matched to a gene: 3. CDR3 loop: CASSLATGSYNEQFF. CDR3 in DNA: TGTGCCAGCAGCTTGGCGACAGGGTCCTACAATGAGCAGTTCTTC.

The V call is TRBV7-2, the J call TRBJ1-2, with D hard to call. V was trimmed by 2 bases and J by 7 bases, leaving 14 bases between them. From germline, CDR1 is SGHTA and CDR2 FQGNSA. This CDR3 has 14 amino acids. CDR3 sequence: CASSLSVGEPGYTF. The CDR3 DNA follows: TGTGCCAGCAGCTTATCAGTCGGGGAACCTGGCTACACCTTC.

In its sample, this clone was seen a few times. V usage is TRBV2 and J usage is TRBJ1-1; 12 bases line up with TRBD1. This CDR3 contains 18 residues. CDR1 is SNHLY and CDR2 is FYNNEI in the germline V gene. V gave up 6 bases and J gave up 0 bases; unmatched junction bases: 11. In DNA form, the CDR3 reads TGTGCCAGCAGCCTTACCGGGACAGGGGGCCACATGAACACTGAAGCTTTCTTT. It is translated as CASSLTGTGGHMNTEAFF.

Of note for this clone: Other DNA sequences of this sample code for an identical CDR3. This chain joins TRBV19 and TRBJ1-5; TRBD1 matches at 9 bases. The junction had 8 bases not matched to a gene; V was cut back by 5 bases and J by 0 bases. The CDR3 is made up of 17 amino acids. Germline lookup yields CDR1 LNHDA and CDR2 SQIVND (reference sequence). The CDR3 coding sequence is TGTGCCAGTAGTCGGGTGAGGGACAGGGTTAGCAATCAGCCCCAGCATTTT. The encoded protein is CASSRVRDRVSNQPQHF.

The chain joins TRBV5-6 to TRBJ2-1, with TRBD2 as a possible D gene (5 bases). V lost 0 bases and J 3 bases, leaving 7 bases between the germline ends. This CDR3 has 14 amino acids. Germline V gene sequence: CDR1 SGHDT, CDR2 YYEEEE. The CDR3 here is CASSLASRYNEQFF. CDR3 coding DNA: TGTGCCAGCAGCTTGGCTAGCCGCTACAATGAGCAGTTCTTC.

This clone was detected a few times. J is TRBJ1-4 and V is TRBV25-1; TRBD1 might be the D (5 bases). CDR1 MGHDK and CDR2 SYGVNS come from the germline V gene. The ends were cut back, 11 bases at V and 0 bases at J, with 13 bases in the middle. This CDR3 contains 14 residues. The CDR3 spells CAAGRAATNEKLFF. As DNA, the CDR3 is TGTGCCGCAGGGAGGGCCGCAACTAATGAAAAACTGTTTTTT.

The chain carries TRBV9 and TRBJ1-5, with 10 bases that match TRBD1. Germline V gene sequence: CDR1 SGDLS, CDR2 YYNGEE. This CDR3 has 15 amino acids. With V trimmed by 4 bases and J by 6 bases, 7 bases remained unmatched. Here the CDR3 DNA reads TGTGCCAGCAGCCCGAGCGGGACAGGGGCTCAGCCCCAGCATTTT. This encodes CASSPSGTGAQPQHF. Full variable domain (missing parts from reference TRBV9 and TRBJ1-5): DSGVTQTPKHLITATGQRVTLRCSPRSGDLSVYWYQQSLDQGLQFLIQYYNGEERAKGNILERFSAQQFPDLHSELNLSSLELGDSALYFCASSPSGTGAQPQHFGDGTRLSIL.

The chain combines TRBV7-8 with TRBJ1-1; 7 bases map to TRBD1. This CDR3 is 13 amino acids long. J lost 8 bases, V lost 5 bases, and 8 bases had no gene match. In germline, CDR1 is SGHVS, CDR2 FQNEAQ. CDR3 DNA: TGTGCCAGCAGCCCGGGACAGCAGAGGGAAGCTTTCTTT. It translates to CASSPGQQREAFF.

V is TRBV28 and J is TRBJ1-2; a weak D match, TRBD1 (5 bases). CDR1 is MDHEN and CDR2 is SYDVKM in the germline V gene. The V and J ends lost 5 bases and 0 bases respectively, with 13 bases between them. CDR3 size: 15 residues. The chain's CDR3 is CASSTNPGSNYGYTF. CDR3 sequence (DNA): TGTGCCAGCAGTACAAACCCAGGGTCTAACTATGGCTACACCTTC.

The gene calls are TRBV28 and TRBJ2-7; maybe TRBD2 (6 bases). This CDR3 region has 15 residues. Trimming removed 11 bases from V and 2 bases from J, with 22 bases in between. Germline CDR1 MDHEN, CDR2 SYDVKM. The CDR3 spells CAGGTTHLDPYEQYV. The CDR3 coding sequence is TGTGCCGGCGGGACGACTCACCTCGACCCCTACGAGCAGTACGTC.

This clone was seen more than once but under ten times. The V call is TRBV9, the J call TRBJ2-6; D is undetermined. The CDR3 has 17 residues. Germline assignment: CDR1 SGDLS and CDR2 YYNGEE. Trimming took 0 bases from V and 0 from J, leaving 10 bases between them. The CDR3 DNA sequence: TGTGCCAGCAGCGTAGGAGTTGGGCTCTCTGGGGCCAACGTCCTGACTTTC. Translating it yields CASSVGVGLSGANVLTF.

This sequence joins TRBV9 and TRBJ2-1; TRBD1 matches at 7 bases. Germline values: CDR1 SGDLS, CDR2 YYNGEE. V was clipped by 4 bases and J by 9 bases; unmatched bases: 10. The CDR3 covers 14 residues. CDR3 protein: CASSIDPGDSEQFF. CDR3 sequence (DNA): TGTGCCAGCAGCATCGATCCTGGGGACAGTGAGCAGTTCTTC.

V gene TRBV9 combines with J gene TRBJ2-5; 7 bases agree with TRBD1. Germline V gives CDR1 SGDLS, CDR2 YYNGEE. There are 16 residues in the CDR3. V was pared by 4 bases and J by 6 bases, with 15 bases of the junction left unmatched. The CDR3 DNA sequence: TGTGCCAGCAGCTCAGGGGGAACAGCCAGGGGTCAGACCCAGTACTTC. Encoded protein: CASSSGGTARGQTQYF.

The chain is built from TRBV19 and TRBJ1-3, with 10 positions matching TRBD1. V was pared by 7 bases and J by 2 bases, with 5 bases of the junction left unmatched. This CDR3 has 15 amino acids. The V gene's germline CDR1 is LNHDA and CDR2 SQIVND (reference sequence). The CDR3 loop reads CASKLDRGPGNTIYF. The CDR3 DNA follows: TGTGCCAGTAAGCTCGACAGGGGGCCTGGAAACACCATATATTTT.

The rearrangement joins TRBV30 to TRBJ2-1, with TRBD2 identical over 7 bases. This CDR3 comprises 13 residues. With V trimmed by 4 bases and J by 6 bases, 6 bases remained unmatched. The germline CDR1 and CDR2 sequences are GTSNPN and SVGIG (reference sequence). CDR3 in amino acids: CAWTAGVANEQFF. The CDR3 region has the DNA TGTGCCTGGACGGCGGGAGTTGCCAATGAGCAGTTCTTC.

The rearrangement uses TRBV30 and TRBJ2-1, with a possible D match to TRBD2 (5 bases). Germline V gene lookup returns CDR1 GTSNPN and CDR2 SVGIG (reference sequence). CDR3 length equals 11 residues. Trimming removed 4 bases at V and 7 bases at J, with 8 bases between. This chain's CDR3 is CAWTSINEQFF. CDR3 sequence (DNA): TGTGCCTGGACTAGCATTAATGAGCAGTTCTTC.

The genes are TRBV29-1 and TRBJ2-1; D is uncertain. There are 14 residues in the CDR3. Germline V lookup: CDR1 SQVTM, CDR2 ANQGSEA. V lost 7 bases and J 6 bases, leaving 19 bases between the germline ends. The CDR3 DNA is TGCAGCGCTTTTAAGGCAGGCAGTTTCAATGAGCAGTTCTTC. It codes for CSAFKAGSFNEQFF.

This chain connects TRBV19 to TRBJ1-2; 9 bases agree with TRBD1. This CDR3 has 17 amino acids. Germline CDR1 LNHDA, CDR2 SQIVND (reference sequence). V lost 0 bases and J lost 1; bases outside the gene matches: 6. The CDR3 protein is CASSIDWDRVLNYGYTF. The CDR3, as DNA: TGTGCCAGTAGTATAGATTGGGACAGGGTTCTTAACTATGGCTACACCTTC.

The chain combines TRBV4-3 with TRBJ2-1, with 7 positions matching TRBD2. The CDR3 is made up of 18 amino acids. Germline-derived CDR1 and CDR2 are LGHNA and YSLEER. Unmatched junction bases numbered 12, after V lost 0 bases and J lost 4 bases. The CDR3 sequence is CASSQEHAWGGRYNEQFF. Written as DNA, the CDR3 is TGCGCCAGCAGCCAAGAGCACGCCTGGGGGGGACGGTACAATGAGCAGTTCTTC.

The chain carries TRBV13 and TRBJ2-3, with unresolved D. The germline gives CDR1 PRHDT, CDR2 FYEKMQ (reference sequence). The V and J ends lost 2 bases and 7 bases respectively, with 13 bases between them. This CDR3 spans 14 amino acids. CDR3 in amino acids: CASSLPVPGNTQYF. CDR3 nucleotides: TGTGCCAGCAGCTTACCGGTCCCAGGAAATACGCAGTATTTT.

A single count supports this clone. The chain joins TRBV7-9 to TRBJ2-1; 9 bases are shared with TRBD2. With V trimmed by 5 bases and J by 0 bases, 14 bases remained unmatched. Germline lookup yields CDR1 SEHNR and CDR2 FQNEAQ (reference sequence). The CDR3 is 19 amino acids. The CDR3 region has the DNA TGTGCCAGCAGCGCTGAAGGGACTAGCCCCGTAAGCTCCTACAATGAGCAGTTCTTC. As protein: CASSAEGTSPVSSYNEQFF.